The rows below give T cell receptor beta chains drawn from one sample of a study of T-cell reconstitution after alpha-beta-depleted transplantation in children. From the PCR reads, TCRdb called clonotypes with MiXCR, one entry per CDR3 protein. The sample has 90,000 to 100,000 distinct CDR3 sequences, around a quarter seen once. The sequencing used PBMCs, collected before TCRalphabeta/CD19-depleted stem cell transplant. The source is a boy between 2 and 10 years old with acute lymphoblastic leukemia, due to receive a stem cell transplant. The CDR3 runs from the conserved cysteine through the conserved F or W. Each record gives: clone size, V gene, J gene, D gene, CDR3 protein, CDR3 DNA. A D gene is named only where the DNA matches it firmly. Clone size appears in some rows only: once, few, many, or a class for an expanded clone.

abundance: NA; v_gene: TRBV3-1; j_gene: TRBJ2-3; d_gene: TRBD1; CDR3aa: CASRNSGTATDTQYF; CDR3nt: TGTGCCAGCAGAAATTCCGGGACAGCCACAGATACGCAGTATTTT
abundance: NA; v_gene: TRBV20-1; j_gene: TRBJ2-5; d_gene: NA; CDR3aa: CSAFIQGTQETQYF; CDR3nt: TGCAGTGCCTTCATACAGGGAACCCAAGAGACCCAGTACTTC
abundance: few; v_gene: TRBV20-1; j_gene: TRBJ2-1; d_gene: TRBD2; CDR3aa: CSAKMVIRLAGYNEQFF; CDR3nt: TGCAGTGCAAAAATGGTAATCAGGCTAGCGGGTTACAATGAGCAGTTCTTC
abundance: NA; v_gene: TRBV7-9; j_gene: TRBJ1-6; d_gene: NA; CDR3aa: CASSLEDGYSPLHF; CDR3nt: TGTGCCAGCAGCTTGGAGGACGGATATTCACCCCTCCACTTT
abundance: few; v_gene: TRBV12-3/TRBV12-4; j_gene: TRBJ2-7; d_gene: NA; CDR3aa: CASSLGGGPLEQYF; CDR3nt: TGTGCCAGCAGTTTAGGGGGGGGCCCCTTGGAGCAGTACTTC
abundance: few; v_gene: TRBV9; j_gene: TRBJ2-1; d_gene: TRBD2; CDR3aa: CASSVGPSGVYPYNEQFF; CDR3nt: TGTGCCAGCAGCGTAGGGCCTAGCGGAGTTTACCCCTACAATGAGCAGTTCTTC
abundance: few; v_gene: TRBV5-1; j_gene: TRBJ2-3; d_gene: TRBD2; CDR3aa: CASSLGTSGVRTDTQYF; CDR3nt: TGCGCCAGCAGCTTGGGGACTAGCGGAGTACGGACAGATACGCAGTATTTT
abundance: NA; v_gene: TRBV2; j_gene: TRBJ1-1; d_gene: TRBD1; CDR3aa: CASTYRGGETEAFF; CDR3nt: TGTGCCAGCACCTACAGGGGGGGAGAGACTGAAGCTTTCTTT
abundance: once; v_gene: TRBV5-1; j_gene: TRBJ2-1; d_gene: TRBD1; CDR3aa: CASSLAPGQMNNEQFF; CDR3nt: TGCGCCAGCAGCTTGGCACCGGGACAGATGAACAATGAGCAGTTCTTC
abundance: NA; v_gene: TRBV6-4; j_gene: TRBJ2-2; d_gene: NA; CDR3aa: CASSESYTGELFF; CDR3nt: TGTGCCAGCAGTGAGTCCTACACCGGGGAGCTGTTTTTT
abundance: once; v_gene: TRBV10-1; j_gene: TRBJ2-3; d_gene: NA; CDR3aa: CASSYGEATATQYF; CDR3nt: TGCGCCAGCAGCTATGGGGAAGCGACAGCTACGCAGTATTTT
abundance: NA; v_gene: TRBV6-2/TRBV6-3; j_gene: TRBJ1-3; d_gene: NA; CDR3aa: CASSYRRTATGAGNTIYF; CDR3nt: TGTGCCAGCAGTTACCGGAGGACGGCGACCGGAGCTGGAAACACCATATATTTT
abundance: NA; v_gene: TRBV28; j_gene: TRBJ2-7; d_gene: NA; CDR3aa: CASSFRGNSYEQYF; CDR3nt: TGTGCCAGCAGTTTCCGGGGGAACTCCTACGAGCAGTACTTC
abundance: many; v_gene: TRBV25-1; j_gene: TRBJ1-6; d_gene: NA; CDR3aa: CASSPREGPSVGPLHF; CDR3nt: TGTGCCAGCAGTCCTCGGGAGGGACCTTCAGTGGGACCCCTCCACTTT
abundance: few; v_gene: TRBV5-1; j_gene: TRBJ1-5; d_gene: TRBD1; CDR3aa: CASSPGTGGRQPQHF; CDR3nt: TGCGCCAGCAGCCCAGGGACAGGGGGCCGGCAGCCCCAGCATTTT
abundance: few; v_gene: TRBV20-1; j_gene: TRBJ1-2; d_gene: TRBD1; CDR3aa: CSARQGGGFGGYTF; CDR3nt: TGCAGTGCTAGACAGGGGGGGGGTTTTGGTGGCTACACCTTC
abundance: NA; v_gene: TRBV28; j_gene: TRBJ2-2; d_gene: NA; CDR3aa: CASSLLIRSNGELFF; CDR3nt: TGTGCCAGCAGTTTATTGATCAGGAGTAACGGGGAGCTGTTTTTT
abundance: few; v_gene: TRBV7-9; j_gene: TRBJ2-1; d_gene: TRBD2; CDR3aa: CASSRDAGGPGNNEQFF; CDR3nt: TGTGCCAGCAGCCGAGATGCGGGAGGGCCCGGTAACAATGAGCAGTTCTTC
abundance: few; v_gene: TRBV5-1; j_gene: TRBJ2-3; d_gene: TRBD2; CDR3aa: CASSSGLAEGVDTQYF; CDR3nt: TGCGCCAGCAGCTCCGGACTAGCGGAAGGGGTAGATACGCAGTATTTT
abundance: NA; v_gene: TRBV29-1; j_gene: TRBJ2-7; d_gene: NA; CDR3aa: CSVESGRSTSKGNEQYF; CDR3nt: TGCAGCGTTGAATCTGGCCGTTCAACCTCTAAGGGGAACGAGCAGTACTTC
abundance: NA; v_gene: TRBV11-2; j_gene: TRBJ2-3; d_gene: NA; CDR3aa: CASSTDTQYF; CDR3nt: TGTGCCAGCAGCACAGATACGCAGTATTTT
abundance: NA; v_gene: TRBV29-1; j_gene: TRBJ2-1; d_gene: TRBD1; CDR3aa: CSVSGQGFYNEQFF; CDR3nt: TGCAGCGTGAGTGGACAGGGCTTTTACAATGAGCAGTTCTTC
abundance: NA; v_gene: TRBV3-1; j_gene: TRBJ2-3; d_gene: NA; CDR3aa: CASSPIDSGTSDTQYF; CDR3nt: TGTGCCAGCAGCCCTATCGATTCCGGGACTTCAGATACGCAGTATTTT
abundance: NA; v_gene: TRBV27; j_gene: TRBJ2-5; d_gene: NA; CDR3aa: CASSPWNQQTQYF; CDR3nt: TGTGCCAGCAGTCCCTGGAACCAACAGACCCAGTACTTC
abundance: NA; v_gene: TRBV5-1; j_gene: TRBJ2-3; d_gene: NA; CDR3aa: CASSLAARQPFTDTQYF; CDR3nt: TGCGCCAGCAGCTTGGCCGCGAGACAGCCATTCACAGATACGCAGTATTTT
abundance: few; v_gene: TRBV12-3/TRBV12-4; j_gene: TRBJ2-5; d_gene: NA; CDR3aa: CASSGAEKETQYF; CDR3nt: TGTGCCAGCAGTGGAGCGGAGAAAGAGACCCAGTACTTC
abundance: few; v_gene: TRBV6-1; j_gene: TRBJ2-3; d_gene: TRBD2; CDR3aa: CASTGASGGASTDTQYF; CDR3nt: TGTGCCAGCACCGGGGCTAGCGGAGGGGCCAGCACAGATACGCAGTATTTT
abundance: NA; v_gene: TRBV7-2; j_gene: TRBJ1-4; d_gene: TRBD1; CDR3aa: CASSQGGDRDEKLFF; CDR3nt: TGTGCCAGCAGCCAAGGGGGCGACAGGGACGAAAAACTGTTTTTT
abundance: NA; v_gene: TRBV20-1; j_gene: TRBJ1-2; d_gene: TRBD1; CDR3aa: CSARDGTATSYGYTF; CDR3nt: TGCAGTGCTAGAGATGGGACAGCAACTTCTTATGGCTACACCTTC
abundance: NA; v_gene: TRBV19; j_gene: TRBJ2-1; d_gene: TRBD2; CDR3aa: CASRGTSGYSYNEQFF; CDR3nt: TGTGCCAGTAGGGGGACTAGCGGATATTCCTACAATGAGCAGTTCTTC
abundance: NA; v_gene: TRBV5-1; j_gene: TRBJ2-1; d_gene: NA; CDR3aa: CASSLADSAGRLFF; CDR3nt: TGCGCCAGCAGCTTGGCGGATTCGGCGGGAAGGCTGTTCTTC
abundance: many; v_gene: TRBV6-5; j_gene: TRBJ1-5; d_gene: NA; CDR3aa: CASSWTAISNQPQHF; CDR3nt: TGTGCCAGCAGTTGGACAGCGATTAGCAATCAGCCCCAGCATTTT
abundance: NA; v_gene: TRBV18; j_gene: TRBJ2-1; d_gene: NA; CDR3aa: CASSPQRRTGNEQFF; CDR3nt: TGTGCCAGCTCACCCCAGCGGAGAACTGGTAATGAGCAGTTCTTC
abundance: few; v_gene: TRBV10-3; j_gene: TRBJ2-7; d_gene: TRBD2; CDR3aa: CAISLAGPSYEQYF; CDR3nt: TGTGCCATCAGTCTAGCGGGACCTTCCTACGAGCAGTACTTC
abundance: NA; v_gene: TRBV2; j_gene: TRBJ2-5; d_gene: TRBD2; CDR3aa: CASSPTSGRRETQYF; CDR3nt: TGTGCCAGCAGTCCGACTAGCGGGAGAAGAGAGACCCAGTACTTC
abundance: NA; v_gene: TRBV7-8; j_gene: TRBJ2-7; d_gene: TRBD1; CDR3aa: CASSLAGPGGSYEQYF; CDR3nt: TGTGCCAGCAGCTTAGCCGGTCCAGGGGGCTCCTACGAGCAGTACTTC
abundance: NA; v_gene: TRBV19; j_gene: TRBJ2-3; d_gene: NA; CDR3aa: CASGGSGAPDTQYF; CDR3nt: TGTGCCAGTGGGGGAAGCGGAGCCCCCGATACGCAGTATTTT
abundance: NA; v_gene: TRBV5-6; j_gene: TRBJ1-2; d_gene: NA; CDR3aa: CASSSGNGDFYGYTF; CDR3nt: TGTGCCAGCAGCTCGGGGAACGGGGACTTCTATGGCTACACCTTC
abundance: NA; v_gene: TRBV6-1; j_gene: TRBJ1-5; d_gene: NA; CDR3aa: CASSNRDNNQPQHF; CDR3nt: TGTGCCAGCAGCAATCGGGACAACAATCAGCCCCAGCATTTT
abundance: few; v_gene: TRBV5-1; j_gene: TRBJ2-7; d_gene: NA; CDR3aa: CASRREMDYEQYF; CDR3nt: TGCGCCAGCAGGCGAGAAATGGACTACGAGCAGTACTTC
abundance: NA; v_gene: TRBV7-9; j_gene: TRBJ2-3; d_gene: NA; CDR3aa: CASTPRPGDTQYF; CDR3nt: TGTGCCAGCACCCCCCGTCCGGGAGATACGCAGTATTTT
abundance: few; v_gene: TRBV4-1; j_gene: TRBJ2-7; d_gene: NA; CDR3aa: CASSQDISGLTYEQYF; CDR3nt: TGCGCCAGCAGCCAAGACATTTCAGGGCTTACATACGAGCAGTACTTC
abundance: NA; v_gene: TRBV15; j_gene: TRBJ1-4; d_gene: NA; CDR3aa: CATSPTAEKLFF; CDR3nt: TGTGCCACCAGCCCCACAGCTGAAAAACTGTTTTTT
abundance: NA; v_gene: TRBV6-5; j_gene: TRBJ1-1; d_gene: NA; CDR3aa: CASSSTATNTEAFF; CDR3nt: TGTGCCAGCAGTTCGACAGCGACGAACACTGAAGCTTTCTTT
abundance: few; v_gene: TRBV30; j_gene: TRBJ2-3; d_gene: NA; CDR3aa: CAWTTPDTQYF; CDR3nt: TGTGCCTGGACTACCCCAGATACGCAGTATTTT
abundance: few; v_gene: TRBV6-2/TRBV6-3; j_gene: TRBJ1-2; d_gene: NA; CDR3aa: CASSYSGSYGYTF; CDR3nt: TGTGCCAGCAGTTACTCGGGCAGCTATGGCTACACCTTC
abundance: few; v_gene: TRBV6-2/TRBV6-3; j_gene: TRBJ2-1; d_gene: NA; CDR3aa: CASSHNPLEQFF; CDR3nt: TGTGCCAGCAGCCACAATCCTCTGGAGCAGTTCTTC
abundance: few; v_gene: TRBV5-1; j_gene: TRBJ2-6; d_gene: NA; CDR3aa: CASSLVPRGASGANVLTF; CDR3nt: TGCGCCAGCAGCTTGGTTCCCAGGGGAGCCTCTGGGGCCAACGTCCTGACTTTC
abundance: few; v_gene: TRBV12-3/TRBV12-4; j_gene: TRBJ1-2; d_gene: NA; CDR3aa: CASSLAGTGGSYTF; CDR3nt: TGTGCCAGCAGTTTAGCGGGGACGGGCGGGAGCTACACCTTC
abundance: NA; v_gene: TRBV4-1; j_gene: TRBJ2-1; d_gene: TRBD2; CDR3aa: CASSQGRTSGGKQFF; CDR3nt: TGCGCCAGCAGCCAAGGAAGGACTAGCGGAGGGAAGCAGTTCTTC
abundance: NA; v_gene: TRBV5-1; j_gene: TRBJ2-3; d_gene: NA; CDR3aa: CASSLGTSTHTDTQYF; CDR3nt: TGCGCCAGCAGCCTCGGGACCTCAACTCACACAGATACGCAGTATTTT
abundance: medium-sized; v_gene: TRBV20-1; j_gene: TRBJ2-6; d_gene: NA; CDR3aa: CSASRDKGSGANVLTF; CDR3nt: TGCAGTGCTAGTCGGGACAAAGGCTCTGGGGCCAACGTCCTGACTTTC